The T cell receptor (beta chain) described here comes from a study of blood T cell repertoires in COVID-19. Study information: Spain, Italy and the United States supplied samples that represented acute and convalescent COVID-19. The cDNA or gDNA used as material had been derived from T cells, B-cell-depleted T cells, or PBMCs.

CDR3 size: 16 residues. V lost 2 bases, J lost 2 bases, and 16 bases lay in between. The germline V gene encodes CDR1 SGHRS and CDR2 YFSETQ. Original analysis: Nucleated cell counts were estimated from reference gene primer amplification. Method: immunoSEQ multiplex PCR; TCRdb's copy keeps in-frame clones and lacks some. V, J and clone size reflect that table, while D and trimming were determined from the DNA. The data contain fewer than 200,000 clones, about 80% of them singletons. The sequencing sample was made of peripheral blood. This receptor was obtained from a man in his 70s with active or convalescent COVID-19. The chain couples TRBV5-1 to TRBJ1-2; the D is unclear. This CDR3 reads CASSFLPEGGNYGYTF. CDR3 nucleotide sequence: TGCGCCAGCAGCTTCCTCCCGGAGGGAGGAAACTATGGCTACACCTTC. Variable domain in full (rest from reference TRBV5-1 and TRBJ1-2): KAGVTQTPRYLIKTRGQQVTLSCSPISGHRSVSWYQQTPGQGLQFLFEYFSETQRNKGNFPGRFSGRQFSNSRSEMNVSTLELGDSALYLCASSFLPEGGNYGYTFGSGTRLTVV.